These T cell receptor beta chains were read from a single sample in a study of neurological immune-mediated disorders. TCRdb used MiXCR to reprocess the 5' RACE reads, holding one entry per CDR3 protein. The sample includes 10,000 to 12,000 distinct CDR3 sequences, 20% to 25% of them seen just once. The sequencing input was CD8+ T cells from blood. These TCRs come from a woman in her 40s with multiple sclerosis. Each CDR3 is given with its conserved first and last residue. Each record gives: clone size, J gene, D gene, V gene, CDR3 DNA, CDR3 protein. D genes are given only for firm matches. For some rows the clone size is stated as once, few or many, or as a class when expanded; others skip it.

>many|TRBJ2-2|TRBD2|TRBV6-6
TGTGCCAGCAGGTCCGGGGGGAGCACCGGGGAGCTGTTTTTT
CASRSGGSTGELFF
>.|TRBJ2-1|TRBD1|TRBV25-1
TGTGCCAGCGGACAGGGATTCAATGAGCAGTTCTTC
CASGQGFNEQFF
>.|TRBJ2-1|TRBD2|TRBV5-1
TGCGCCAGCAGCCCGGGACTAGGGAATGAGCAGTTCTTC
CASSPGLGNEQFF
>.|TRBJ1-1|.|TRBV5-1
TGCGCCAGCTTCTCGGGAGGAACTGAAGCTTTCTTT
CASFSGGTEAFF
>medium-sized|TRBJ1-2|TRBD1|TRBV4-1
TGCGCCAGCAGCCAAGAAGGACAGGGGGCGGATGGCTACACCTTC
CASSQEGQGADGYTF
>few|TRBJ2-7|.|TRBV10-3
TGTGCCATCAGTGAAGGCACCTACGAGCAGTACTTC
CAISEGTYEQYF
>.|TRBJ2-3|.|TRBV20-1
TGCAGTGCTAGTCTGGGATCCCCCCCAGATACGCAGTATTTT
CSASLGSPPDTQYF
>many|TRBJ2-3|.|TRBV15
TGTGCCACCAGCAGAGTCCCCAGGGGCCCACCAGATACGCAGTATTTT
CATSRVPRGPPDTQYF
>medium-sized|TRBJ2-3|.|TRBV7-9
TGTGCCAGCACCTGGGGCACAGATACGCAGTATTTT
CASTWGTDTQYF
>medium-sized|TRBJ2-3|TRBD2|TRBV9
TGTGCCAGCGGTGGCGGGGGGGCCACAGATACGCAGTATTTT
CASGGGGATDTQYF
>.|TRBJ1-1|.|TRBV4-2
TGTGCCAGCAGCCAAGTCAACAGAAGGGGGGGGACTGAAGCTTTCTTT
CASSQVNRRGGTEAFF
>.|TRBJ1-5|.|TRBV27
TGTGCCAGTTTAGAGGGGGACAGCAATCAGCCCCAGCATTTT
CASLEGDSNQPQHF
>.|TRBJ2-7|.|TRBV12-3/TRBV12-4
TGTGCCAGCAGTTTAGGGGCAGGGCTGGACGAGCAGTACTTC
CASSLGAGLDEQYF
>few|TRBJ2-3|.|TRBV6-5
TGTGCCAGCAGTTACGTTGGTACGCAGTATTTT
CASSYVGTQYF